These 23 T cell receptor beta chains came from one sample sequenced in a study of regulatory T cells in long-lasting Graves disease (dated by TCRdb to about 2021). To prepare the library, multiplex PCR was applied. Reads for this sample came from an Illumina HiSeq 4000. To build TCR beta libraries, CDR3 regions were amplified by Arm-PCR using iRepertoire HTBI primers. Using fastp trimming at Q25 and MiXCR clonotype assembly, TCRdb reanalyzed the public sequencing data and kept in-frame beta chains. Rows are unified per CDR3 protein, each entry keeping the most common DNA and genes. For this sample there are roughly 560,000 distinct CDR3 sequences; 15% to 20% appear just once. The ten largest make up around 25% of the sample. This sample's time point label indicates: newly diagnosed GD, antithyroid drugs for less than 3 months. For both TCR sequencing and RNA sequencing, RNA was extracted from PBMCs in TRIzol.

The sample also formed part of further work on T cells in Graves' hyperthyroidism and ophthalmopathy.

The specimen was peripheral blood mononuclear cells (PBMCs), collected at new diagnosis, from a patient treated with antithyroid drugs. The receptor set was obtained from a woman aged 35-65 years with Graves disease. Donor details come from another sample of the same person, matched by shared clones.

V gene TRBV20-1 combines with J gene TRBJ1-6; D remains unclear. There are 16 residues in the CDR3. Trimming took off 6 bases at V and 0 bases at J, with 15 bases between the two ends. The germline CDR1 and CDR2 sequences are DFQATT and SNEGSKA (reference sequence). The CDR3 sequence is CSAPGRTSSYNSPLHF. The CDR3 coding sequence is TGCAGTGCCCCCGGACGGACTAGCTCCTATAATTCACCCCTCCACTTT.

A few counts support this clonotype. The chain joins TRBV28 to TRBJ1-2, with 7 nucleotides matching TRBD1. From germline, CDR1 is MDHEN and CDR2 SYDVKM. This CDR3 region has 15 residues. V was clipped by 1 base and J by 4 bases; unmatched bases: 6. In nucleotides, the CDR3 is TGTGCCAGCAGTTTATTAGGGGCAGGGGGCTATGGCTACACCTTC. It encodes CASSLLGAGGYGYTF.

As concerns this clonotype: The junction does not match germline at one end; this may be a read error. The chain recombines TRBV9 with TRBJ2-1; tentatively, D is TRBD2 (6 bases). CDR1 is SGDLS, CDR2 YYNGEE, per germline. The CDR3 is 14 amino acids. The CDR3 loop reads CANSVEGLGHEQFF. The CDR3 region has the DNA TGTGCCAACAGCGTAGAGGGACTGGGCCACGAGCAGTTCTTC.

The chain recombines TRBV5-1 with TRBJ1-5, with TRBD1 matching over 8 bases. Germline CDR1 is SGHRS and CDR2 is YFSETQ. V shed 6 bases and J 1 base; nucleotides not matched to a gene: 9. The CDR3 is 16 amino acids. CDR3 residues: CASKGQGAISNQPQHF. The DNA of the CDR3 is TGCGCCAGCAAAGGGCAGGGGGCTATAAGCAATCAGCCCCAGCATTTT.

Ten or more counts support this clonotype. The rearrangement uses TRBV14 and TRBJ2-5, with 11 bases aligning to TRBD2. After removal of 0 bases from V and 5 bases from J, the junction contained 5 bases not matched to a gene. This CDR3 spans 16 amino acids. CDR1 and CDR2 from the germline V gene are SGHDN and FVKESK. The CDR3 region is CASSQDRLAGLETQYF. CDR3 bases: TGTGCCAGCAGCCAAGATCGACTAGCGGGGCTGGAGACCCAGTACTTC.

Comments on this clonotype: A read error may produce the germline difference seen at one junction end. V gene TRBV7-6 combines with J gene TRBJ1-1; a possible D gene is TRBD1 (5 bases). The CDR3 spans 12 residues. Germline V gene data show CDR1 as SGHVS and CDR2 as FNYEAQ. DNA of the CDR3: TGTGCCAGCGGCTTAGGGACCACTGAAGCTTTCTTT. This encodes CASGLGTTEAFF. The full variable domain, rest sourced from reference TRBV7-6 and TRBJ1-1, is GAGVSQSPRYKVTKRGQDVALRCDPISGHVSLYWYRQALGQGPEFLTYFNYEAQQDKSGLPNDRFSAERPEGSISTLTIQRTEQRDSAMYRCASGLGTTEAFFGQGTRLTVV.

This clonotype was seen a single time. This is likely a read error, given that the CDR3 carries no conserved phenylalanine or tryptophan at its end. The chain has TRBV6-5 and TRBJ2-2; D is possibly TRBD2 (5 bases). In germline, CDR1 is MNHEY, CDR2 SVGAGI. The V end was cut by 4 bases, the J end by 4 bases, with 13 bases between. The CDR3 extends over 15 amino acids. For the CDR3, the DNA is TGTGCCAGCAGTTCAACGGGAAGGCGCACCGGGGAGCTGTTTTCT. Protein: CASSSTGRRTGELFS.

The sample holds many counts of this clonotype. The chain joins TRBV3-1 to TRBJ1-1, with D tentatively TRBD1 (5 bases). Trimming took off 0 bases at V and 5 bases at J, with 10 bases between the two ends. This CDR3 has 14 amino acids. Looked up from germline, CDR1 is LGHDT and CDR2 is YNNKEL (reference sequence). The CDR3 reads CASSQERGGTEAFF. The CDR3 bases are TGTGCCAGCAGCCAAGAGCGTGGGGGGACTGAAGCTTTCTTT. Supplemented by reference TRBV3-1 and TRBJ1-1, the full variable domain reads DTAVSQTPKYLVTQMGNDKSIKCEQNLGHDTMYWYKQDSKKFLKIMFSYNNKELIINETVPNRFSPKSPDKAHLNLHINSLELGDSAVYFCASSQERGGTEAFFGQGTRLTVV.

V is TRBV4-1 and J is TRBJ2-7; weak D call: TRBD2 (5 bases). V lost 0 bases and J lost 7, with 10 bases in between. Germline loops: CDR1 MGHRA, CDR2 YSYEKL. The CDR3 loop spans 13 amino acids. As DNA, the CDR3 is TGCGCCAGCAGCCAAGATAAAACGGGGGAGCAGTACTTC. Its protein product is CASSQDKTGEQYF.

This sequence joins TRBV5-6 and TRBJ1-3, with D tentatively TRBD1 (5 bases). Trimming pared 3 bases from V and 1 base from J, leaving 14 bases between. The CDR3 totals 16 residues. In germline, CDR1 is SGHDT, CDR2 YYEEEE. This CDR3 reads CASSSRGASSGNTIYF. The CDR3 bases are TGTGCCAGCAGCTCCCGTGGGGCAAGTTCTGGAAACACCATATATTTT. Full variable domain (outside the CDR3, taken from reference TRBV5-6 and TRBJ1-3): DAGVTQSPTHLIKTRGQQVTLRCSPKSGHDTVSWYQQALGQGPQFIFQYYEEEERQRGNFPDRFSGHQFPNYSSELNVNALLLGDSALYLCASSSRGASSGNTIYFGEGSWLTVV.

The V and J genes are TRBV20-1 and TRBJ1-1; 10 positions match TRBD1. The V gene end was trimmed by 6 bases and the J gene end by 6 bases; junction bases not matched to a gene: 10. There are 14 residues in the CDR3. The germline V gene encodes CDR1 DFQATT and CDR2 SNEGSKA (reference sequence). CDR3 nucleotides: TGCAGTGCGCCCTGGACAGGGGGAATATCTGAAGCTTTCTTT. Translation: CSAPWTGGISEAFF.

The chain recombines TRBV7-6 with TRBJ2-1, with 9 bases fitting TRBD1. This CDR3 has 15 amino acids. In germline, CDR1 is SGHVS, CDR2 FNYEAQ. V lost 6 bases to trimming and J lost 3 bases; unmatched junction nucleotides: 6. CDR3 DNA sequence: TGTGCCAGCAGTTCGGGACAGGGACACTACAATGAGCAGTTCTTC. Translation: CASSSGQGHYNEQFF.

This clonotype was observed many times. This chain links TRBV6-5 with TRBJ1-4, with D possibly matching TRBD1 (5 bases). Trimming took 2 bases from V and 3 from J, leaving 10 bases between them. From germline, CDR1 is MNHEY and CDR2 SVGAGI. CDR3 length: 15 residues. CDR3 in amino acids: CASSYRWDSNEKLFF. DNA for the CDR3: TGTGCCAGCAGTTACCGTTGGGACTCTAATGAAAAACTGTTTTTT.

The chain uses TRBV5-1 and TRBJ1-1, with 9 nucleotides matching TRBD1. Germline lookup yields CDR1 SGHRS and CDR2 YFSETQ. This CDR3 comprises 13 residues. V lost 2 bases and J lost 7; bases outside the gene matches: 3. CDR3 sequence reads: CASSLTGGVEAFF. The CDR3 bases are TGCGCCAGCAGCTTAACAGGGGGCGTTGAAGCTTTCTTT.

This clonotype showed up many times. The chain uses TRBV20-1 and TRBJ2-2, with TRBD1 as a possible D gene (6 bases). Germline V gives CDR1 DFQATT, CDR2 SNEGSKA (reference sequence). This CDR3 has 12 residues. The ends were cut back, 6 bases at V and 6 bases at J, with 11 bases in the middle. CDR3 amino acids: CSAQDRSGELFF. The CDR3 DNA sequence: TGCAGTGCCCAGGACAGATCCGGGGAGCTGTTTTTT.

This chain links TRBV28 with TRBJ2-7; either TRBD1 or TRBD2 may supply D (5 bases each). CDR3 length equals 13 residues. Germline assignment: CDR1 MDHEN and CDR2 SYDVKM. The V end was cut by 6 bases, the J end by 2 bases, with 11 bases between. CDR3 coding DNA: TGTGCCAGCAGGCAGGGAGAGCCCTACGAGCAGTACTTC. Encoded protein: CASRQGEPYEQYF.

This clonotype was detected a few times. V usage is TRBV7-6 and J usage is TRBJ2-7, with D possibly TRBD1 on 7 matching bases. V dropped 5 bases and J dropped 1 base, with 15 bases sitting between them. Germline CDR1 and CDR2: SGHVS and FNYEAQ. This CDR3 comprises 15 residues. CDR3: CASSPGGGDSYEQYF. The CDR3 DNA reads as TGTGCCAGCAGCCCAGGAGGGGGCGATTCCTACGAGCAGTACTTC.

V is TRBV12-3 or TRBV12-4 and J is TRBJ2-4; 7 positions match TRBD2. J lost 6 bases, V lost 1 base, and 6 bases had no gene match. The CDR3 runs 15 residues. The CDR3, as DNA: TGTGCCAGCAGTTTAGGCGGGGGTCCCGGAAACATTCAGTACTTC. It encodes CASSLGGGPGNIQYF.

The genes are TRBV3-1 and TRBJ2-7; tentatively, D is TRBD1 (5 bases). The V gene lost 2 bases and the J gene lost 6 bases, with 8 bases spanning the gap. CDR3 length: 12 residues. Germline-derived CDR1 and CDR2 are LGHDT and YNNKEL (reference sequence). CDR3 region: CASSQRGLEQYF. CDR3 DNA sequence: TGTGCCAGCAGCCAAAGGGGCCTCGAGCAGTACTTC.

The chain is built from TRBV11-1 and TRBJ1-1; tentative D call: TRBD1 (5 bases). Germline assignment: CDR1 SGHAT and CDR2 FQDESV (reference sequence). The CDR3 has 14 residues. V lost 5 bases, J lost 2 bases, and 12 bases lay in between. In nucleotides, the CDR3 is TGTGCCAGCAGCCGGGACGGTGGTAACACTGAAGCTTTCTTT. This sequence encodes CASSRDGGNTEAFF.

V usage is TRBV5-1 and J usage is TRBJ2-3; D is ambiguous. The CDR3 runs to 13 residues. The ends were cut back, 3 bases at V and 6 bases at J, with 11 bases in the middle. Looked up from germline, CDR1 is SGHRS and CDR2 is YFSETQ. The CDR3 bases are TGCGCCAGCAGCTCCGGTTTAGTGGATACGCAGTATTTT. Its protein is CASSSGLVDTQYF.

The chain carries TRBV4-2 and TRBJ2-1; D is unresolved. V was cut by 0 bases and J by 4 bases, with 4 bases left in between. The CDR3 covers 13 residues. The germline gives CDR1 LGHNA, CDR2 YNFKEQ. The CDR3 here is CASSQDQYNEQFF. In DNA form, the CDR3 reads TGTGCCAGCAGCCAAGATCAATACAATGAGCAGTTCTTC.

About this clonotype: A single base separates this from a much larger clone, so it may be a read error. CDR3 coding DNA: TGTGCCAGCAGTGCTTATCCCCGGGGGATTGATTCACCCCTCTACTTT. It yields the protein CASSAYPRGIDSPLYF. The chain links TRBV6-2 or TRBV6-3 to TRBJ1-6; weak D call: TRBD1 (5 bases). The germline V gene encodes CDR1 MNHEY and CDR2 SVGEGT. The CDR3 covers 16 residues.